The 7 T cell receptor beta chains below come from one sample, sequenced in a study of blood T cells in healthy people across ages. Combining a sample-barcoded 5' primer with a J-beta primer mix, a second PCR ran for about 6 to 12 cycles. TCRdb re-derived calls from the 5' RACE reads in MiXCR, one entry per CDR3 protein. The sample lists some 1,000,000 distinct CDR3 sequences, approximately 25% occurring once. These same records also appear under a second study, on T cells of mothers and their children.

The sample was blood. Receptors originate from a girl aged 2 to 9 in good health.

The chain recombines TRBV11-2 with TRBJ1-2; D might be TRBD1 (5 bases). The CDR3 spans 14 residues. Trimming took 2 bases from V and 8 from J, leaving 15 bases between them. Germline lookup yields CDR1 SGHAT and CDR2 FQNNGV. In DNA form, the CDR3 reads TGTGCCAGCAGCTTAATCGTAGATCAGGGAGGCTACACCTTC. Its translation: CASSLIVDQGGYTF.

The chain couples TRBV6-2 or TRBV6-3 to TRBJ2-7, with 7 positions matching TRBD2. J was trimmed by 2 bases and V by 7 bases; bases with no gene match: 14. Germline values: CDR1 MNHEY, CDR2 SVGEGT. The CDR3 runs 16 residues. The CDR3 sequence: CASTGGSSDRTYEQYF. The CDR3 DNA is TGTGCCAGCACGGGCGGGAGTAGCGATAGGACCTACGAGCAGTACTTC.

The chain carries TRBV2 and TRBJ2-2; no clear D. This CDR3 contains 15 residues. Per the germline V gene, CDR1 is SNHLY and CDR2 is FYNNEI. Trimming stripped 6 bases from V and 3 bases from J, with 14 bases between. CDR3 sequence (DNA): TGTGCCAGCAGCGCGGACGGAGTCTACACCGGGGAGCTGTTTTTT. It codes for CASSADGVYTGELFF.

The V call is TRBV9, the J call TRBJ1-1; the D gene is possibly TRBD1 (6 bases). V was trimmed by 4 bases and J by 4 bases, leaving 11 bases between them. The CDR3 sequence is 13 residues long. CDR1 SGDLS and CDR2 YYNGEE come from the germline V gene. This CDR3 reads CASSNVQGTEAFF. CDR3 nucleotide sequence: TGTGCCAGCAGCAACGTACAGGGCACTGAAGCTTTCTTT.

The CDR3 sequence is CSAPASGRGRRETQYF. DNA for the CDR3: TGCAGTGCGCCCGCTAGCGGGAGAGGTCGTAGGGAGACCCAGTACTTC. The rearrangement links TRBV20-1 to TRBJ2-5; 10 bases agree with TRBD2. The J segment lost 5 bases and the V segment lost 6 bases, leaving 15 bases of the junction unmatched. This CDR3 is built from 16 residues. Germline V gene lookup returns CDR1 DFQATT and CDR2 SNEGSKA (reference sequence).

This chain uses TRBV6-2 or TRBV6-3 with TRBJ2-5, with 8 bases identical to TRBD2. The J call may be mistaken, given a closer DNA end match to TRBJ2-1. Germline lookup yields CDR1 MNHEY and CDR2 SVGEGT. The CDR3 consists of 13 residues. CDR3 DNA sequence: TGTGCCAGCAGTAGCGGGGGCCCCAATGAGCAGTTCTTC. Protein: CASSSGGPNEQFF.

This clonotype was detected only a few times. The chain combines TRBV7-2 with TRBJ2-3, with D possibly matching TRBD2 (7 bases). V lost 5 bases and J lost 6, with 15 bases in between. CDR1 and CDR2 from the germline V gene are SGHTA and FQGNSA. This CDR3 contains 14 residues. CDR3 coding DNA: TGTGCCAGCAGCCCCCCGGGGGGCATGGATACGCAGTATTTT. Its translation is CASSPPGGMDTQYF.